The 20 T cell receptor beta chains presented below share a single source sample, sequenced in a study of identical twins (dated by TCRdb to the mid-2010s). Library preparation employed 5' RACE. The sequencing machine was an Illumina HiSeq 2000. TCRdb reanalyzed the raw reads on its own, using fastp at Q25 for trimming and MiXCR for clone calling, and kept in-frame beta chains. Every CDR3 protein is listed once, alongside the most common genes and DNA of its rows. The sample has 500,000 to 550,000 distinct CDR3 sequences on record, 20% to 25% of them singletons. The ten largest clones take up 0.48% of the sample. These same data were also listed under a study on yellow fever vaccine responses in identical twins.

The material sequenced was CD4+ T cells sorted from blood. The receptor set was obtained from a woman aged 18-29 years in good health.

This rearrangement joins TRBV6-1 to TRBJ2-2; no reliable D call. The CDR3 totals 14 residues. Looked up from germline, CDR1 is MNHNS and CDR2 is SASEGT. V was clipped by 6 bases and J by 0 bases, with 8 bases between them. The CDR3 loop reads CASRERTNTGELFF. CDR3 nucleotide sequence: TGTGCCAGCAGGGAGCGTACGAACACCGGGGAGCTGTTTTTT.

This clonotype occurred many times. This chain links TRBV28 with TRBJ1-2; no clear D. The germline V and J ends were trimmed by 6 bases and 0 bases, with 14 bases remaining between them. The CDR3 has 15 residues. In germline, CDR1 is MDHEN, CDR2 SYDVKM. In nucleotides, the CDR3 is TGTGCCAGCAGAGGGCCAAGCATTACTAACTATGGCTACACCTTC. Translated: CASRGPSITNYGYTF.

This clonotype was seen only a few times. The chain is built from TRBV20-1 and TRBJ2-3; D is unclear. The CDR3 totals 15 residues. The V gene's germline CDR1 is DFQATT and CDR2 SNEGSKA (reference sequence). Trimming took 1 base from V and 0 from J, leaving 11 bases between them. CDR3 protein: CSARVGQLSTDTQYF. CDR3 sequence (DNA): TGCAGTGCTAGAGTTGGTCAGCTTAGCACAGATACGCAGTATTTT.

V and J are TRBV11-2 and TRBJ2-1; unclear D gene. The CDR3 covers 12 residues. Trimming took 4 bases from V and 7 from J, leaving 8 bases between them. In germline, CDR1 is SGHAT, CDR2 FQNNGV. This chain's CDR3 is CASSSLVNEQFF. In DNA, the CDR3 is TGTGCCAGCAGCTCCCTTGTTAATGAGCAGTTCTTC.

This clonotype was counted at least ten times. The CDR3 nucleotides are TGCGCCAGCAGCTACAGGATGAACACTGAAGCTTTCTTT. As protein: CASSYRMNTEAFF. The V and J genes are TRBV5-1 and TRBJ1-1, with D possibly being TRBD1 (5 bases). CDR1 is SGHRS and CDR2 is YFSETQ in the germline V gene. Trimming stripped 3 bases from V and 0 bases from J, with 6 bases between. The CDR3 totals 13 residues.

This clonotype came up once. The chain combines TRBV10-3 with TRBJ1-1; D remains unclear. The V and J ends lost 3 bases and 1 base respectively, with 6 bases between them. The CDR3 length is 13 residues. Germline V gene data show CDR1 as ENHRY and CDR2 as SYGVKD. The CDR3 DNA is TGTGCCATCAGTGATCAGACGAACACTGAAGCTTTCTTT. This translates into CAISDQTNTEAFF.

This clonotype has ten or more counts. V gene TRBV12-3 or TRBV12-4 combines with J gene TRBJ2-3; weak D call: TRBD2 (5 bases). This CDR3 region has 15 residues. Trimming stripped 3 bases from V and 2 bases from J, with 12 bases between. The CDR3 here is CASSFGEWFTDTQYF. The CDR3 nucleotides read TGTGCCAGCAGTTTTGGGGAGTGGTTCACAGATACGCAGTATTTT.

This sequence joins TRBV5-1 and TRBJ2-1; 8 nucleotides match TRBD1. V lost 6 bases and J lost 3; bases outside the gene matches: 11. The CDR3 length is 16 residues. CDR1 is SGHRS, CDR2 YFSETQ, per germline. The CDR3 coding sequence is TGCGCCAGCATGCCCTTCGACAGGGGCATCTACAATGAGCAGTTCTTC. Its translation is CASMPFDRGIYNEQFF.

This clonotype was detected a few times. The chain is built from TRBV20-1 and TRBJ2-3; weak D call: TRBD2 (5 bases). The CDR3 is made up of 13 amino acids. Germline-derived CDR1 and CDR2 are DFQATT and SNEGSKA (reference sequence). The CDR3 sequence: CSEDSPSTDTQYF. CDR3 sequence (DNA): TGCAGCGAGGACTCCCCTAGCACAGATACGCAGTATTTT.

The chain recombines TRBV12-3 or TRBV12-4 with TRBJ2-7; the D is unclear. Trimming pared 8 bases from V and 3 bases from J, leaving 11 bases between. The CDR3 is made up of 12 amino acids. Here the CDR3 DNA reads TGTGCCAGCGGGAAGGGTAGCTACGAGCAGTACTTC. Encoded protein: CASGKGSYEQYF.

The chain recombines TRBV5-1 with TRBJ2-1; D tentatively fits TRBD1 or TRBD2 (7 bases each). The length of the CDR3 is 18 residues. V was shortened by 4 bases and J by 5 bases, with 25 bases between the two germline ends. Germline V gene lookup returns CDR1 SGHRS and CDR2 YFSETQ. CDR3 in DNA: TGCGCCAGCAGCCTATATTGGAGGGGGAGGGGGCCTGACAATGAGCAGTTCTTC. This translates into CASSLYWRGRGPDNEQFF.

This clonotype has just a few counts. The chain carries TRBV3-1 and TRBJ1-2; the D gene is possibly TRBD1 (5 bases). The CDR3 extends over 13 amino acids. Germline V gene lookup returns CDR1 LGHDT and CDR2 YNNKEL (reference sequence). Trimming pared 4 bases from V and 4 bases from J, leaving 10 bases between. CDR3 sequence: CASSPTDLYGYTF. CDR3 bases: TGTGCCAGCAGCCCGACAGACCTCTATGGCTACACCTTC.

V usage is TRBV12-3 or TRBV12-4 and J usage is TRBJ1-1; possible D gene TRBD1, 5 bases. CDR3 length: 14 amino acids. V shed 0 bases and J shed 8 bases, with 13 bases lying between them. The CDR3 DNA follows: TGTGCCAGCAGTTTAGCGGGGGTTAAGGAAGAAGCTTTCTTT. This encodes CASSLAGVKEEAFF.

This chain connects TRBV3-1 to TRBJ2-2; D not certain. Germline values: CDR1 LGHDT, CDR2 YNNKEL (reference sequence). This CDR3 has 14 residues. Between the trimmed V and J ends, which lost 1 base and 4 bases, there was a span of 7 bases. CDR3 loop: CASSQGGGTGELFF. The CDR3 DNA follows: TGTGCCAGCAGCCAAGGTGGCGGCACCGGGGAGCTGTTTTTT.

The CDR3 spells CASSRAARQGNFGNTIYF. The CDR3 DNA follows: TGCGCCAGCAGCCGGGCCGCTCGCCAGGGCAACTTCGGAAACACCATATATTTT. The J gene is TRBJ1-3, the V gene TRBV5-1; D is possibly TRBD1 (5 bases). The CDR3 is 18 residues long. From germline, CDR1 is SGHRS and CDR2 YFSETQ. V shed 4 bases and J shed 4 bases, with 24 bases lying between them. The full variable domain, completed using reference TRBV5-1 and TRBJ1-3, is KAGVTQTPRYLIKTRGQQVTLSCSPISGHRSVSWYQQTPGQGLQFLFEYFSETQRNKGNFPGRFSGRQFSNSRSEMNVSTLELGDSALYLCASSRAARQGNFGNTIYFGEGSWLTVV.

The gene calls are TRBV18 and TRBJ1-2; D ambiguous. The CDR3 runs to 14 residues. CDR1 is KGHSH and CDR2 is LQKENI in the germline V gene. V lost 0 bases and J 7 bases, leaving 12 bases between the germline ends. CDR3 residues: CASSPPVKYLGYTF. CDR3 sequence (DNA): TGTGCCAGCTCACCACCGGTAAAATACCTTGGCTACACCTTC.

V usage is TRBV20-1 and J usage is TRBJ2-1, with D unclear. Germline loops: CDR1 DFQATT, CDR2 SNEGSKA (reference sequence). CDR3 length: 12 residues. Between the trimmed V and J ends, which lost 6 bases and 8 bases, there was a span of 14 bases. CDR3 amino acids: CSAIGVLDEQFF. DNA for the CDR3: TGCAGTGCAATTGGAGTTTTGGATGAGCAGTTCTTC.

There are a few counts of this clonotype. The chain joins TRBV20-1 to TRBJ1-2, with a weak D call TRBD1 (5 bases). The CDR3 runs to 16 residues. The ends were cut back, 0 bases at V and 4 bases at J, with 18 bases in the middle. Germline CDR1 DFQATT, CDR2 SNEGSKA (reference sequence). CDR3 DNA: TGCAGTGCTAGAGATCGCTCGGTTGAAGGGGTCTATGGCTACACCTTC. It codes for CSARDRSVEGVYGYTF.

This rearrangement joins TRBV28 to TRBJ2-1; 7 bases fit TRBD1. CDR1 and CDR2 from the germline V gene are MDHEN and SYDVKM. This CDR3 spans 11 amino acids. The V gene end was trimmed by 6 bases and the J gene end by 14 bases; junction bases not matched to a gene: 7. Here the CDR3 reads CASSRRQGEFF. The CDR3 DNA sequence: TGTGCCAGCAGCCGTAGACAGGGCGAGTTCTTC.

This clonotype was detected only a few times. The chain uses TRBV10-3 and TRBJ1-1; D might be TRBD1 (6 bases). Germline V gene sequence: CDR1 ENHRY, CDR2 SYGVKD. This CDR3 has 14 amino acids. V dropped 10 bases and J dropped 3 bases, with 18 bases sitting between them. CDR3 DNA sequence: TGTGCCACGACAACAGGGATCCGGGACACTGAAGCTTTCTTT. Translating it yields CATTTGIRDTEAFF.